A single sample gave rise to the 18 T cell receptor beta chains below, sequenced in a study of tumor-infiltrating lymphocytes in primary liver carcinoma. Joint extraction of RNA and DNA used roughly 17-32 mg of bulk tissue that was unsorted. Reverse transcription of about 500 ng total RNA with a constant-region primer produced TCR beta cDNA. Modified slightly, ARM-PCR produced TCR beta libraries over three nested multiplex PCR rounds. Both of the initial two PCR rounds ran for around 10 cycles and employed TRBV1-TRBV30 forward primers alongside a C-beta reverse primer. TCRdb ran MiXCR on the multiplex PCR reads and lists one entry per CDR3 protein. The sample shows 20,000 or so distinct CDR3 sequences, approximately 80% of them seen only once. The sample comprised liver tumor tissue from sampling region 2. Subset reported: tumor region T2, inferior pole. The receptors were sampled from a woman aged 25-40 years with primary liver carcinoma and hepatitis B virus infection.

The CDR3 is CATSTDRRLTQYF. The CDR3 coding sequence is TGTGCCACGAGTACCGACAGGAGGCTGACCCAGTACTTC. This sequence joins TRBV6-5 and TRBJ2-5; weak D call: TRBD1 (6 bases). V lost 10 bases and J 7 bases, leaving 19 bases between the germline ends. CDR1 is MNHEY, CDR2 SVGAGI, per germline. The CDR3 spans 13 residues.

This clonotype was counted once. Here the CDR3 omits its conserved ending phenylalanine or tryptophan, so a read error is the likely source. The chain is built from TRBV10-3 and TRBJ2-1; possible D gene TRBD2, 5 bases. The CDR3 sequence is 16 residues long. Germline assignment: CDR1 ENHRY and CDR2 SYGVKD. This chain's CDR3 is CAISGSMSGSYDEQFY. In DNA form, the CDR3 reads TGTGCCATCAGTGGGTCGATGAGCGGATCCTACGATGAGCAGTTCTAC.

This clonotype came up once. The CDR3 loop reads CASSLGYLRGQFF. DNA for the CDR3: TGTGCCAGCAGCCTTGGATACCTCCGCGGGCAGTTCTTC. The chain combines TRBV11-1 with TRBJ2-7, with D unresolved. The J call is doubtful: the DNA matches TRBJ2-1 better. The CDR3 extends over 13 amino acids. CDR1 is SGHAT, CDR2 FQDESV, per germline (reference sequence).

On this clonotype itself: Lacking the conserved final phenylalanine or tryptophan, this CDR3 likely reflects a read error. The CDR3 here is CVSSFPPPSTDTQYY. In nucleotides, the CDR3 is TGTGTCAGTAGTTTTCCCCCTCCTAGCACAGATACGCAGTATTAT. The chain joins TRBV12-3 or TRBV12-4 to TRBJ2-3; D remains unclear. This CDR3 region has 15 residues.

About this clonotype: No conserved phenylalanine or tryptophan ends this CDR3, so it is likely a read error. No DNA is shown, since the ends of the CDR3 on it are uncertain; the CDR3 is the one TCRdb lists. The V and J genes are TRBV12-3 or TRBV12-4 and TRBJ2-1; no check of the table's D call, TRBD2, against the DNA was made. The CDR3 is 15 residues long, ends included. The chain's CDR3 is CASCLSGTSGLERFL.

On this clonotype itself: Germline and junction disagree at one end, which may indicate a read error. V and J are TRBV12-3 or TRBV12-4 and TRBJ1-1, with a weak D call TRBD1 (6 bases). The CDR3 is 17 amino acids. CDR3 nucleotides: TGTGCCATCAGTCTACTCCCCCATGGGAAGGGGGGGGCTGAAGCTTTCTTT. Protein product: CAISLLPHGKGGAEAFF.

As regards this clonotype: It may be a read error: a sequence one base away is much more abundant. The chain recombines TRBV20-1 with TRBJ2-7, with D possibly TRBD2 on 6 matching bases. With 5 bases removed from V and 0 bases from J, the gap between germline ends came to 14 bases. The CDR3 totals 14 residues. The germline CDR1 and CDR2 sequences are DFQATT and SNEGSKA (reference sequence). The CDR3 here is CSADRDWDSYEQYF. CDR3 sequence (DNA): TGCAGTGCTGACCGGGACTGGGACTCCTACGAGCAGTACTTC.

The chain joins TRBV12-3 or TRBV12-4 to TRBJ2-1; 11 bases are shared with TRBD2. The CDR3 consists of 15 residues. J was trimmed by 13 bases and V by 5 bases; bases with no gene match: 13. The CDR3 loop is CASSLTGTSGLEQFF. The CDR3 DNA reads as TGTGCCAGCAGTCTGACCGGGACTAGCGGACTTGAACAGTTCTTC.

As for this clonotype: One end of the junction varies from germline; a read error may be responsible. The V gene is TRBV11-2, the J gene TRBJ2-1; no clear D. Looked up from germline, CDR1 is SGHAT and CDR2 is FQNNGV. This CDR3 is 13 amino acids long. DNA for the CDR3: TGTGTCAGCAGGTTAGACTCCTACAATGAGCAGTTCTTC. Its translation is CVSRLDSYNEQFF.

The V call is TRBV5-6, the J call TRBJ2-1; D is undetermined. V was pared by 8 bases and J by 4 bases, with 13 bases between. This CDR3 comprises 13 residues. From germline, CDR1 is SGHDT and CDR2 YYEEEE. Here the CDR3 reads CASSLQWYNEQFF. Written as DNA, the CDR3 is TGTGCCAGTAGCCTGCAGTGGTACAATGAGCAGTTCTTC.

CDR3 sequence (DNA): TGCGCCAGCAGCCATGGCTTTGCGGGAGCCAGGCATGCGCAGTATTTT. Protein product: CASSHGFAGARHAQYF. The rearrangement joins TRBV4-3 to TRBJ2-3, with 7 bases matching TRBD2. The J segment lost 10 bases and the V segment lost 3 bases, leaving 16 bases of the junction unmatched. The CDR3 extends over 16 amino acids. Germline V gene data show CDR1 as LGHNA and CDR2 as YSLEER.

This clonotype was found once. The J gene is TRBJ2-1, the V gene TRBV28; possibly TRBD2 for D (5 bases). Trimming left V 7 bases short and J 6 bases short, with 16 bases between. The CDR3 covers 14 residues. Germline loops: CDR1 MDHEN, CDR2 SYDVKM. CDR3 in amino acids: CASNSREGTNEQFF. Written as DNA, the CDR3 is TGTGCCAGCAATTCCCGAGAGGGCACCAATGAGCAGTTCTTC.

In its sample, this clonotype was seen a few times. The chain uses TRBV7-9 and TRBJ2-7; no clear D gene. The V and J ends lost 2 bases and 12 bases respectively, with 8 bases between them. The CDR3 contains 10 residues. Germline V gene sequence: CDR1 SEHNR, CDR2 FQNEAQ (reference sequence). Written as DNA, the CDR3 is TGTGCCAGCAGCTTAATAGGGCCGTACTTC. Its protein is CASSLIGPYF. Variable domain in full (rest from reference TRBV7-9 and TRBJ2-7): DTGVSQNPRHKITKRGQNVTFRCDPISEHNRLYWYRQTLGQGPEFLTYFQNEAQLEKSRLLSDRFSAERPKGSFSTLEIQRTEQGDSAMYLCASSLIGPYFGPGTRLTVT.

Regarding this clonotype: A read error is likely, as this CDR3 ends without the conserved phenylalanine or tryptophan. This chain links TRBV11-3 with TRBJ2-1; TRBD2 agrees at 14 bases. The CDR3 length is 15 residues. CDR1 is SGHNT, CDR2 YENEEA, per germline. CDR3 in amino acids: CASSRLAGGAYDQFY. The CDR3 nucleotides are TGTGCCAGCAGCCGACTAGCGGGGGGGGCGTATGACCAGTTCTAC.

With respect to this clonotype: One end of the junction varies from germline; a read error may be responsible. The V gene is TRBV11-2, the J gene TRBJ1-1; possibly TRBD1 for D (6 bases). This CDR3 is built from 14 residues. The germline V gene encodes CDR1 SGHAT and CDR2 FQNNGV. CDR3 amino acids: CAIRYTRGRAEAFF. CDR3 nucleotide sequence: TGTGCCATCAGATATACAAGGGGGAGGGCTGAAGCTTTCTTC.

By frequency in the sample, this clonotype is medium-sized. The rearrangement joins TRBV5-4 to TRBJ2-3, with TRBD2 matching over 8 bases. CDR1 is SGHNT and CDR2 is YYREEE in the germline V gene (reference sequence). The CDR3 consists of 15 residues. J was trimmed by 5 bases and V by 4 bases; bases with no gene match: 9. The CDR3 is CASSANRGLGDTQYF. The CDR3 bases are TGTGCCAGCAGCGCGAATCGGGGACTAGGAGATACGCAGTATTTT.

The V and J genes are TRBV11-3 and TRBJ2-7; D may be TRBD1 or TRBD2 (5 bases each). Trimming stripped 6 bases from V and 0 bases from J, with 15 bases between. Germline V gene lookup returns CDR1 SGHNT and CDR2 YENEEA. The CDR3 spans 15 residues. CDR3 sequence: CASRFDWDLSYEQYF. Here the CDR3 DNA reads TGTGCCAGCAGATTTGACTGGGACCTCTCCTACGAGCAGTACTTC.

With respect to this clonotype: The missing conserved phenylalanine or tryptophan at the end of this CDR3 makes a read error likely. This chain links TRBV11-2 with TRBJ2-3; TRBD2 matches at 7 bases. CDR3 length equals 18 residues. Germline loops: CDR1 SGHAT, CDR2 FQNNGV. Losses at the gene ends were 5 bases for V and 5 bases for J; bases not matched to a gene: 19. The CDR3 protein is CASSLTFGTIGSLDTQYS. Written as DNA, the CDR3 is TGTGCCAGCAGCCTCACCTTTGGGACTATCGGGAGTTTAGATACGCAGTATTCT.